This TCR beta chain derives from a study of T cell repertoires in cytomegalovirus infection. Study-level information: It can be stated that public TCR beta signatures indicated CMV infection as well as a matching HLA type.

Each CDR3 protein is one row after TCRdb ran MiXCR on the reads. Of 740,000 or so distinct CDR3 sequences in the sample, 35% to 45% were seen once. This clonotype was observed a few times. CDR3 length: 16 amino acids. The ends were cut back, 1 base at V and 14 bases at J, with 21 bases in the middle. CDR1 is SGHVS, CDR2 FQNEAQ, per germline. Specimen: PBMCs. This clonotype originated in a human donor in good health (CMV status not recorded). Some clones in this sample may be carry-over from other donors' samples. The chain combines TRBV7-8 with TRBJ1-6, with D possibly TRBD1 on 5 matching bases. As DNA, the CDR3 is TGTGCCAGCAGCTTAGGTCGCGGGGGTATATCCGTCACCCTCCACTTT. This gives the protein CASSLGRGGISVTLHF.